A selection of T cell receptor beta chains follows, all from one sample in a study of blood T cell repertoires in COVID-19. The data were produced by immunoSEQ multiplex PCR, yet TCRdb's version contains in-frame clones alone and is incomplete. Among fewer than 500,000 clones listed, 70% to 90% were seen once. Sequencing was carried out using PBMCs or T cells enriched from blood (not recorded which). These TCRs come from a woman between 18 and 29 years old with acute COVID-19. The CDR3 runs from the conserved cysteine through the conserved F or W. D genes are given only for firm matches. Size tells how often a clone was seen (once, few, many) or the class of an expanded clone, and some rows leave it out.

j_call	v_call	clone_size	d_call	cdr3_nt	cdr3_aa
TRBJ2-5	TRBV5-1	-	-	TGCGCCAGCAGCTTGAGGGCCCAAGGGGCAGAACAAGAGACCCAGTACTTC	CASSLRAQGAEQETQYF
TRBJ1-2	TRBV25-1	-	-	TGTGCCAGCAGTGGGAGGGATGGCTACACCTTC	CASSGRDGYTF
TRBJ2-7	TRBV18	-	-	TGTGCCAGCTCACCAGGGGCCACCTACGAGCAGTACTTC	CASSPGATYEQYF
TRBJ2-5	TRBV19	-	-	TGTGCCAGTAGTATCAGGGGCTCTCAAGAGACCCAGTACTTC	CASSIRGSQETQYF
TRBJ1-4	TRBV20-1	-	-	TGCAGTGCTAGTTCCGTTGCAACTAATGAAAAACTGTTTTTT	CSASSVATNEKLFF
TRBJ1-6	TRBV11-2	-	-	TGTGCCAGCAGCTTAGTTTCGGGGGTTAATTCACCCCTCCACTTT	CASSLVSGVNSPLHF
TRBJ2-1	TRBV29-1	once	-	TGCAGCGTTGAACAGGGTAAACCCTACAATGAGCAGTTCTTC	CSVEQGKPYNEQFF
TRBJ2-2	TRBV10-2	-	-	TGCGCCAGCATAGTATCCGCGAACACCGGGGAGCTGTTTTTT	CASIVSANTGELFF
TRBJ2-2	TRBV7-6	-	TRBD2	TGTGCCAGCAGCTTCAAACCCGGGACTAGTGGCACCGGGGAGCTGTTTTTT	CASSFKPGTSGTGELFF
TRBJ2-1	TRBV5-4	-	TRBD2	TGTGCCAGCAGCCGTAGCAGCGGGGGGGCAAATGAGCAGTTCTTC	CASSRSSGGANEQFF
TRBJ1-1	TRBV25-1	-	-	TGTGCCAGCAGTGAATATAGGGGAAACACTGAAGCTTTCTTT	CASSEYRGNTEAFF